This is a list of T cell receptor beta chains from one sample in a study of blood T cells in healthy people across ages. TCRdb ran MiXCR on the 5' RACE reads and lists one entry per CDR3 protein. The sample shows over 1,500,000 distinct CDR3 sequences, about two fifths of them seen only once. The material sequenced was blood. These receptors all come from a human donor in good health. CDR3s include the opening cysteine and the closing phenylalanine or tryptophan. A D gene is named only where the DNA matches it firmly. Size tells how often a clone was seen (once, few, many) or the class of an expanded clone, and some rows leave it out.

j_gene,abundance,v_gene,d_gene,CDR3nt,CDR3aa
TRBJ2-7,few,TRBV6-2/TRBV6-3,.,TGTGCCAGCGGACTCCGGAGGAAATACTACGAGCAGTACTTC,CASGLRRKYYEQYF
TRBJ2-5,few,TRBV7-2,.,TGTGCCAGCAGCACACCTGTAGGTGAATTGGAGACCCAGTACTTC,CASSTPVGELETQYF
TRBJ2-2,once,TRBV29-1,.,TGCAGCGTGGGGAGGCGGGACACCGGGGAGCTGTTTTTT,CSVGRRDTGELFF
TRBJ2-3,.,TRBV9,TRBD2,TGTGCCAGCAGCGGATTCGGGACTAGCGCGTCCCGAGATACGCAGTATTTT,CASSGFGTSASRDTQYF
TRBJ2-1,few,TRBV20-1,.,TGCAGTGCCTCCTCTGCCTCGCTTTACAATGAGCAGTTCTTC,CSASSASLYNEQFF
TRBJ2-7,.,TRBV20-1,TRBD1,TGCAGTGCTAGCTTTTCCGGGACAGGGAACTACGAGCAGTACTTC,CSASFSGTGNYEQYF
TRBJ2-2,.,TRBV12-3/TRBV12-4,.,TGTGCCAGCAGTTCCTTACTTAAGAACACCGGGGAGCTGTTTTTT,CASSSLLKNTGELFF
TRBJ2-5,few,TRBV29-1,.,TGCAGCGTTCTTTCAGGAATCGGAGAGACCCAGTACTTC,CSVLSGIGETQYF
TRBJ1-5,few,TRBV7-2,.,TGTGCCAGCAGCCCCTCGACTGCTAGCAATCAGCCCCAGCATTTT,CASSPSTASNQPQHF
TRBJ2-3,.,TRBV20-1,TRBD2,TGCAGTGCTAGAGATCTTAGTCCGGGAGGGACAGATACGCAGTATTTT,CSARDLSPGGTDTQYF
TRBJ2-1,.,TRBV6-7,.,TGTGCCAGCAACAAATTACCTGGGGGAACCTACAATGAGCAGTTCTTC,CASNKLPGGTYNEQFF